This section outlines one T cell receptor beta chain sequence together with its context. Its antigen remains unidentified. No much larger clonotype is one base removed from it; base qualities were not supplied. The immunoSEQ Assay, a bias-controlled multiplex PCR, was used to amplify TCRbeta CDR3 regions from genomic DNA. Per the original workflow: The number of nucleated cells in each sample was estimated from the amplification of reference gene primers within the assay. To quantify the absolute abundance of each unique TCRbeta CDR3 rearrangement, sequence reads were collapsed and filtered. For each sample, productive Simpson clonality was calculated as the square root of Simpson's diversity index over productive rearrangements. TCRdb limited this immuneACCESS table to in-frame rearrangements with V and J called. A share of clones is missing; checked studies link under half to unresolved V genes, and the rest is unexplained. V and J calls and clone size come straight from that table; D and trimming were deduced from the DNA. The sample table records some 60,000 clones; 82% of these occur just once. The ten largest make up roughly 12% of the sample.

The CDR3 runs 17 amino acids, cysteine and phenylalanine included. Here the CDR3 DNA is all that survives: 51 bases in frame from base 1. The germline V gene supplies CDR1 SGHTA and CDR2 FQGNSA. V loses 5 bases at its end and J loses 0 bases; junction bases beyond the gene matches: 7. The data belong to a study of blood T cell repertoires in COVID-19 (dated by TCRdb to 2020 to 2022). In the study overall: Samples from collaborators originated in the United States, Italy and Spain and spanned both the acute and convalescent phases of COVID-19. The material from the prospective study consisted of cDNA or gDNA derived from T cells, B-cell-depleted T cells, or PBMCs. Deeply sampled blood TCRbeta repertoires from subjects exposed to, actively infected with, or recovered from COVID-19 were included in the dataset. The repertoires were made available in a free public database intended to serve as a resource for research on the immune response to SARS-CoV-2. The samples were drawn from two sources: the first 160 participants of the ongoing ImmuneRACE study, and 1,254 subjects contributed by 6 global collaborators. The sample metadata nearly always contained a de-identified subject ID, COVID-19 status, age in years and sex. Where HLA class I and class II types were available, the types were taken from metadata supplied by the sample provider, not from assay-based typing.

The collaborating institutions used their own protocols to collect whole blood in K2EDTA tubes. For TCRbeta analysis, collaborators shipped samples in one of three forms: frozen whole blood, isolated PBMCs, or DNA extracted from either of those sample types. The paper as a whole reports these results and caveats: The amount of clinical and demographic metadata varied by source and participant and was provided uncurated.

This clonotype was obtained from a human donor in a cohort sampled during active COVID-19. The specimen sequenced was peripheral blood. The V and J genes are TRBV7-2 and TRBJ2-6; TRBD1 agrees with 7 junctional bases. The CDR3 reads CASSIRTGYSGANVLTF. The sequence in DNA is TGTGCCAGCAGCATTAGGACAGGATACTCTGGGGCCAACGTCCTGACTTTC. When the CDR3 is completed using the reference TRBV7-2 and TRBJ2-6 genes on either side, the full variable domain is GAGVSQSPSNKVTEKGKDVELRCDPISGHTALYWYRQSLGQGLEFLIYFQGNSAPDKSGLPSDRFSAERTGGSVSTLTIQRTQQEDSAVYLCASSIRTGYSGANVLTFGAGSRLTVL.